The present entry profiles one T cell receptor beta chain with its context. Its specificity is unknown. The data were obtained in a study of OX40 agonist ivuxolimab in advanced cancers. With autoimmune disease history or systemic immunosuppression, patients were excluded. Study-level points and caveats: Expanded clones belonging to CD8+ T cells outnumbered, on average, those of CD4+. Among some nonresponders, normalized T-cell clonal expansion was also low.

Assay used: immunoSEQ multiplex PCR; TCRdb lists only in-frame clones, some missing. In the table there are roughly 61,000 clones, around 92% of which are singletons. The germline gives CDR1 LNHDA, CDR2 SQIVND (reference sequence). V gave up 5 bases and J gave up 2 bases, with 10 bases separating them. CDR3 size: 13 residues. The chain recombines TRBV19 with TRBJ2-7, with D perhaps matching TRBD1 or TRBD2 (5 bases each). Sequenced material: CD4+ or CD8+ T cells sorted from blood, taken in a trial of the OX40 agonist ivuxolimab. The receptor's source is an adult with an advanced solid tumor such as melanoma, head and neck, liver or kidney cancer. CDR3 sequence: CASSVGDPYEQYF. CDR3 coding DNA: TGTGCCAGTAGTGTCGGGGACCCCTACGAGCAGTACTTC.